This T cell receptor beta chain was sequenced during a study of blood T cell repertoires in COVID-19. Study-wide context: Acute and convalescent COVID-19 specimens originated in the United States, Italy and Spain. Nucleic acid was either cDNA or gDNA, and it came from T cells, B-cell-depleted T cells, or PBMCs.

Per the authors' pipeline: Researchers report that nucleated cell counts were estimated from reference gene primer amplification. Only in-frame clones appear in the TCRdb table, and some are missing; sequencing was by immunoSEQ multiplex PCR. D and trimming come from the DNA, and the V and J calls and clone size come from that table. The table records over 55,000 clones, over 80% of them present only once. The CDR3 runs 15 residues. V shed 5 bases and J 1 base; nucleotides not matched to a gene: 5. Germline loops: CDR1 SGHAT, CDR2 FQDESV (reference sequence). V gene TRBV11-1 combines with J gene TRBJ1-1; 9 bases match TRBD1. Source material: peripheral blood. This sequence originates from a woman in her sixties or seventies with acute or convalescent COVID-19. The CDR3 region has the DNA TGTGCCAGCAGCCCCCGGGACAGGGCGAACACTGAAGCTTTCTTT. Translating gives CASSPRDRANTEAFF.